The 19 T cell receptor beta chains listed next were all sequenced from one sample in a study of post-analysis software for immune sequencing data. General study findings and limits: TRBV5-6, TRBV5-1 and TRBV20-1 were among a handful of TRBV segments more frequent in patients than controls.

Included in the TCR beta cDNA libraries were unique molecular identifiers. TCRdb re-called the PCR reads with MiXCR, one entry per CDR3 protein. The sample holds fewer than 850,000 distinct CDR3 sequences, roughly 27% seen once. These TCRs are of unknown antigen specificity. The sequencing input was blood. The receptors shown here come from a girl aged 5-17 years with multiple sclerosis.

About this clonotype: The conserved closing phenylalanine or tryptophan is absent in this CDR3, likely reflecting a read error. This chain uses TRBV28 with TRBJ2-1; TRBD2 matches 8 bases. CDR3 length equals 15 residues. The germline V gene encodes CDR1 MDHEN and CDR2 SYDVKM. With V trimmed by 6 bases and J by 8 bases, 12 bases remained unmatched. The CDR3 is CASRAAGGGGYEQFC. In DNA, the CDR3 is TGTGCCAGCAGGGCGGCGGGAGGTGGTGGCTATGAGCAGTTCTGC.

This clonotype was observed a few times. The CDR3 coding sequence is TGTGCCAGCAGCTTAGCCAGGGGGCGCGTAGAGACCCAGTACTTC. It codes for CASSLARGRVETQYF. This rearrangement joins TRBV7-8 to TRBJ2-7; 8 bases match TRBD1. The J call may be wrong; the DNA end is better matched by TRBJ2-5. Germline CDR1 reads SGHVS; CDR2 reads FQNEAQ. The CDR3 spans 15 residues.

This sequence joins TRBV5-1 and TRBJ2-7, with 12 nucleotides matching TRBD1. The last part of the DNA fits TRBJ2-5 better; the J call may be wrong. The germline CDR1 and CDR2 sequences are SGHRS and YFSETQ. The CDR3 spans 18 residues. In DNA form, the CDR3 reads TGCGCCAGCAGCTTGGATGGGACAGGGGGCGGCAGAGGAGAGACCCAGTACTTC. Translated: CASSLDGTGGGRGETQYF.

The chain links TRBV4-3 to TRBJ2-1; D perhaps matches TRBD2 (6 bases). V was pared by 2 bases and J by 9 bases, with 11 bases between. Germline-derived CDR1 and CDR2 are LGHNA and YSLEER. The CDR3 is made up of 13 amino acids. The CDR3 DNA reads TGCGCCAGCAGCCAAACCGGGGGACGTGAGCAGTTCTTC. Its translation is CASSQTGGREQFF.

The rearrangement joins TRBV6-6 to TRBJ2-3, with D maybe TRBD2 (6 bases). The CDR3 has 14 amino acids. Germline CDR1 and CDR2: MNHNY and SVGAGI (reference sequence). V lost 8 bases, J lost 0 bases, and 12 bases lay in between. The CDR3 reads CASVRAGSTDTQYF. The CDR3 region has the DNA TGTGCCAGCGTCCGCGCGGGGAGCACAGATACGCAGTATTTT.

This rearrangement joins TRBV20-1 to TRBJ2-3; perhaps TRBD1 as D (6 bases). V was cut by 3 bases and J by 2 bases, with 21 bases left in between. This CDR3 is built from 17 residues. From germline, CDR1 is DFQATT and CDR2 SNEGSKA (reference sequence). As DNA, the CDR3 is TGCAGTGCTAGTCTCGGAAGGGGACAAGGATCCACAGATACGCAGTATTTT. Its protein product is CSASLGRGQGSTDTQYF.

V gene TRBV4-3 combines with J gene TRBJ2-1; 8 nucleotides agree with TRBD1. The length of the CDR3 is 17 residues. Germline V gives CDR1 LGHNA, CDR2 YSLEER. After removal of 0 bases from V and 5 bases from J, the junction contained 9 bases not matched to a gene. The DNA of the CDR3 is TGCGCCAGCAGCCAAGATCTTGCGGTACAGGGGGACAATGAGCAGTTCTTC. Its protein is CASSQDLAVQGDNEQFF.

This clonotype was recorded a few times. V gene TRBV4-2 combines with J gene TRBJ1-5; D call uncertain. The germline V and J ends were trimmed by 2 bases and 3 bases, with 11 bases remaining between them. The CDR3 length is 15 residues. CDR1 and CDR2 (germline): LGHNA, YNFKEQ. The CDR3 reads CASSQPGGPNQPQHF. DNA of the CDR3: TGTGCCAGCAGCCAACCTGGAGGACCCAATCAGCCCCAGCATTTT.

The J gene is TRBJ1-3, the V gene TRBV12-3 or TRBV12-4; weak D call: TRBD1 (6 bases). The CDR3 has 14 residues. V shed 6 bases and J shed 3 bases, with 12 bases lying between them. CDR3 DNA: TGTGCCAGCAGAACAGGGAATGATGGAAACACCATATATTTT. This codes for CASRTGNDGNTIYF.

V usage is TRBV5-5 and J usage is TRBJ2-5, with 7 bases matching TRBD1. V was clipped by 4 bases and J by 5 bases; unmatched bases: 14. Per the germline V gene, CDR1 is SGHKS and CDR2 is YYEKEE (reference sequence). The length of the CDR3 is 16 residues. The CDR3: CASSVGTAGNWETQYF. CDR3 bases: TGTGCCAGCAGCGTCGGGACAGCTGGTAATTGGGAGACCCAGTACTTC.

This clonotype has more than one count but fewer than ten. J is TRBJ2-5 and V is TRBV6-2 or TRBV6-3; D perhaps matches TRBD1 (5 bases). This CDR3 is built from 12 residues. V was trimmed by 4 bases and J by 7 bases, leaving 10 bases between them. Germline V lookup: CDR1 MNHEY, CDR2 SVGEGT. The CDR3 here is CASSSLQATQYF. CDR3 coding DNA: TGTGCCAGCAGTTCCCTACAGGCGACCCAGTACTTC.

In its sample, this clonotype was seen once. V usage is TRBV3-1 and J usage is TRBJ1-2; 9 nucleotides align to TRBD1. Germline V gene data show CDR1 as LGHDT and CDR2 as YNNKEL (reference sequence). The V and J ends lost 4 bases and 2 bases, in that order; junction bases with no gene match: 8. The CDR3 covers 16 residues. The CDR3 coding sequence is TGTGCCAGCAGCCCAGCCGGGACAGGGTTAAACTATGGCTACACCTTC. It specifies CASSPAGTGLNYGYTF.

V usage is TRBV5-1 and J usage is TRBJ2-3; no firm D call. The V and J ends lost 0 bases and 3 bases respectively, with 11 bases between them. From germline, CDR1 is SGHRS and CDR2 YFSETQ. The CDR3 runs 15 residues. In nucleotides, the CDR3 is TGCGCCAGCAGCTTGGAACTTATCGTAACAGATACGCAGTATTTT. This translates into CASSLELIVTDTQYF.

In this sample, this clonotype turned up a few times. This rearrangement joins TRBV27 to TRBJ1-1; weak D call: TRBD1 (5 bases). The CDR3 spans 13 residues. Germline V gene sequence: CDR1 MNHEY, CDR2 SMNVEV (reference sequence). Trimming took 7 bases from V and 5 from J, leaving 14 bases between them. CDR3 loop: CASTDGGRTEAFF. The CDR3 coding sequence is TGTGCCAGCACTGACGGGGGACGGACTGAAGCTTTCTTT.

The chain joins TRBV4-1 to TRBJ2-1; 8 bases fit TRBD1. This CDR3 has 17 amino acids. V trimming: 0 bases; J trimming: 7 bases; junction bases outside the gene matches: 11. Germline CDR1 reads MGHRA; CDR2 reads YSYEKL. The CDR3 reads CASSQDDLGQGWNEQFF. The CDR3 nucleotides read TGCGCCAGCAGCCAAGATGACCTCGGACAGGGATGGAATGAGCAGTTCTTC.

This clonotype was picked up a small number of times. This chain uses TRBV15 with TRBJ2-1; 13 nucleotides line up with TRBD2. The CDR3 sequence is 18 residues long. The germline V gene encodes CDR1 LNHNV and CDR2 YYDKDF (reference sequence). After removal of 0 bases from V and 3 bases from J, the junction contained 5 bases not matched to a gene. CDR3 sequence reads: CATSRDGLAGAYYNEQFF. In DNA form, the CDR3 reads TGTGCCACCAGCAGAGATGGACTAGCGGGGGCCTACTACAATGAGCAGTTCTTC. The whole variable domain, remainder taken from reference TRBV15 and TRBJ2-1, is DAMVIQNPRYQVTQFGKPVTLSCSQTLNHNVMYWYQQKSSQAPKLLFHYYDKDFNNEADTPDNFQSRRPNTSFCFLDIRSPGLGDTAMYLCATSRDGLAGAYYNEQFFGPGTRLTVL.

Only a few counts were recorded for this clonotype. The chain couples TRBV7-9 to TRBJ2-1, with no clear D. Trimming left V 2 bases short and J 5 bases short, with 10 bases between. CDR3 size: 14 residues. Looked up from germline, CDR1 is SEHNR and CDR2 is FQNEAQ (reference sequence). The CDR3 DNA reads TGTGCCAGCAGCTTAATTTTCGGGCACAATGAGCAGTTCTTC. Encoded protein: CASSLIFGHNEQFF. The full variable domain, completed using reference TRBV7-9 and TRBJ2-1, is DTGVSQNPRHKITKRGQNVTFRCDPISEHNRLYWYRQTLGQGPEFLTYFQNEAQLEKSRLLSDRFSAERPKGSFSTLEIQRTEQGDSAMYLCASSLIFGHNEQFFGPGTRLTVL.

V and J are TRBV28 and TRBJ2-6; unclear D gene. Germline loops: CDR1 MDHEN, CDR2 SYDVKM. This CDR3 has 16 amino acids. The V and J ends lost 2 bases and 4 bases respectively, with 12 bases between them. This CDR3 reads CASSLSGSAGANVLTF. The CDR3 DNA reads TGTGCCAGCAGTTTAAGTGGATCTGCCGGGGCCAACGTCCTGACTTTC. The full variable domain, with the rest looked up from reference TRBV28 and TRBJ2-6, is DVKVTQSSRYLVKRTGEKVFLECVQDMDHENMFWYRQDPGLGLRLIYFSYDVKMKEKGDIPEGYSVSREKKERFSLILESASTNQTSMYLCASSLSGSAGANVLTFGAGSRLTVL.

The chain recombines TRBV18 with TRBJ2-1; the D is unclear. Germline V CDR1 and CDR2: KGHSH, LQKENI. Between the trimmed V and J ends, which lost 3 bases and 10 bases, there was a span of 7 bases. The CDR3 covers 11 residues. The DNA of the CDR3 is TGTGCCAGCTCACCTAGGGAAGAGCAGTTCTTC. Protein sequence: CASSPREEQFF.